The rows below give T cell receptor beta chains drawn from one sample of a study of cytomegalovirus exposure and HLA in healthy donors. Sequencing was performed with immunoSEQ multiplex PCR; in TCRdb, only in-frame clones are kept and a portion is missing. The sample holds 150,000 to 200,000 clones, 65% to 90% seen once. The sequenced material came from PBMCs. These receptors were collected from a man aged 40-55 years in good health and CMV-seropositive. CDR3s include the opening cysteine and the closing phenylalanine or tryptophan.

V gene	J gene	CDR3 protein
TRBV11-2	TRBJ1-1	CASSQGSNTEAFF
TRBV5-6	TRBJ2-7	CASTQTGVPSYEQYF
TRBV11-2	TRBJ1-2	CASRRANYGYTF
TRBV11-1	TRBJ2-7	CASSQHGRGLTYEQYF
TRBV2	TRBJ2-7	CASSVSGTGVNSYEQYF
TRBV9	TRBJ2-1	CASSVEGSGGDEQFF
TRBV7-2	TRBJ2-5	CASSLAASAEETQYF
TRBV5-1	.	CASSHSQDRHYEQYF
TRBV30	TRBJ2-7	CAWSRDSVRYEQYF
TRBV10-2	TRBJ2-3	CASRLGTGNTDTQYF
TRBV5-4	TRBJ1-5	CASSLAGNQPQHF
TRBV7-9	TRBJ2-1	CASSAGGQIYNEQFF
TRBV19	TRBJ1-2	CASSFPGQGNYGYTF
TRBV19	TRBJ2-3	CASSIQRGGRDTQYF
TRBV27	TRBJ1-1	CASSRGGSEAFF
TRBV5-1	TRBJ2-2	CASSGTGGSTGELFF
TRBV7-2	TRBJ1-2	CASSLTGQGNYGYTF
TRBV4-1	TRBJ1-5	CASSQETGINQPQHF
TRBV5-1	TRBJ2-7	CASMLRSGSYEQYF
TRBV21-1	TRBJ1-4	CASSKDDAATNEKLFF
TRBV10-3	TRBJ1-5	CAISEAQGNNQPQHF
TRBV5-6	TRBJ2-2	CASSWQGTGELFF
TRBV6-5	TRBJ1-1	CASSTGSLRNTEAFF
TRBV7-6	TRBJ2-7	CASSPRGNEQYF
TRBV7-2	TRBJ1-5	CASSTGTGRVGNQPQHF
TRBV9	TRBJ1-2	CASSVGQITNYGYTF
TRBV2	TRBJ2-7	CASIPGYYEQYF
TRBV14	TRBJ1-1	CASSLYTGGTEAFF
TRBV7-2	TRBJ1-3	CASRTDPGQISSGNTIYF
TRBV19	TRBJ1-1	CASSIDWAGGNEAFF
TRBV11-1	TRBJ2-7	CASSSLDRSPTSAEQYF
TRBV19	TRBJ2-7	CASSSPLAGDSYEQYF
TRBV6-5	TRBJ2-7	CASSPAPDRAREYF
TRBV7-2	TRBJ1-5	CASSLATGSHQPQHF
TRBV27	TRBJ2-7	CASSPRVNNYEQYF
TRBV29-1	TRBJ2-7	CSVEEWRGREQYF
TRBV19	TRBJ1-4	CASSRQGTNEKLFF
TRBV4-3	TRBJ2-3	CASSPESAGDTQYF